Below, 25 T cell receptor beta chains from the same sample are listed, as sequenced in a study of vaccination and CD4 T cells after COVID-19. The sample's treatment: approximately 11-day PBMC culture with coronavirus spike peptide pools or control peptides (ViraFEST assay). The study sequenced cultured CD4+ T cell DNA using the Oncomine TCR Beta short-read assay. Each CDR3 protein gets one entry after TCRdb re-called the PCR reads with MiXCR. Of approximately 11,000 distinct CDR3 sequences listed, around 30% are singletons. Their recognized antigens are unknown. The sample consisted of cultured CD4+ T cells from blood. Receptor source: a human donor with COVID-19.

V is TRBV6-1 and J is TRBJ2-5; D might be TRBD2 (6 bases). The germline V gene encodes CDR1 MNHNS and CDR2 SASEGT. Trimming stripped 10 bases from V and 3 bases from J, with 12 bases between. The CDR3 has 12 residues. CDR3 DNA: TGTGCCACGGGGGTAGCGGAAGAGACCCAGTACTTC. Protein product: CATGVAEETQYF.

This clonotype was observed a few times. The J gene is TRBJ2-1, the V gene TRBV12-3 or TRBV12-4; D gene uncertain. The germline V and J ends were trimmed by 3 bases and 0 bases, with 9 bases remaining between them. The CDR3 is 15 amino acids. The CDR3 coding sequence is TGTGCCAGCAGTTTGGAACACAGCTCCTACAATGAGCAGTTCTTC. Translating it yields CASSLEHSSYNEQFF.

This clonotype appeared a few times. This chain links TRBV25-1 with TRBJ2-7, with 9 bases lining up with TRBD1. With V trimmed by 6 bases and J by 5 bases, 2 bases remained unmatched. From germline, CDR1 is MGHDK and CDR2 SYGVNS. The CDR3 has 12 residues. The chain's CDR3 is CASSRDRDEQYF. The CDR3 DNA reads as TGTGCCAGCAGCCGGGACAGGGACGAGCAGTACTTC.

The chain uses TRBV12-3 or TRBV12-4 and TRBJ2-1; D perhaps matches TRBD1 (6 bases). The V end was cut by 6 bases, the J end by 6 bases, with 15 bases between. The CDR3 totals 14 residues. The CDR3 is CASREQGAINEQFF. The CDR3 DNA is TGTGCCAGCAGAGAACAGGGTGCAATCAATGAGCAGTTCTTC.

By frequency in the sample, this clonotype is medium-sized. This chain connects TRBV24-1 to TRBJ1-2; TRBD1 matches 7 bases. The V gene end was trimmed by 3 bases and the J gene end by 7 bases; junction bases not matched to a gene: 7. Germline CDR1 is KGHDR and CDR2 is SFDVKD. The CDR3 spans 14 residues. This CDR3 is CATSDPFTGVGYTF. The CDR3, as DNA: TGTGCCACCAGTGATCCTTTCACAGGGGTTGGCTACACCTTC.

This CDR3 reads CASSLGAVSGNTIYF. CDR3 sequence (DNA): TGTGCCAGCAGCCTAGGGGCAGTCTCTGGAAACACCATATATTTT. The chain recombines TRBV7-9 with TRBJ1-3, with a weak D call TRBD1 (5 bases). V lost 5 bases to trimming and J lost 0 bases, with 11 bases between them. CDR1 SEHNR and CDR2 FQNEAQ come from the germline V gene (reference sequence). This CDR3 region has 15 residues. Full variable domain (missing parts from reference TRBV7-9 and TRBJ1-3): DTGVSQNPRHKITKRGQNVTFRCDPISEHNRLYWYRQTLGQGPEFLTYFQNEAQLEKSRLLSDRFSAERPKGSFSTLEIQRTEQGDSAMYLCASSLGAVSGNTIYFGEGSWLTVV.

This chain connects TRBV18 to TRBJ1-5; 10 bases map to TRBD1. V lost 2 bases to trimming and J lost 1 base; unmatched junction nucleotides: 2. CDR1 is KGHSH and CDR2 is LQKENI in the germline V gene. This CDR3 is 16 amino acids long. CDR3 residues: CASSPDRGLSNQPQHF. The CDR3 nucleotides are TGTGCCAGCTCACCAGACAGGGGGCTAAGCAATCAGCCCCAGCATTTT.

This clonotype was picked up one time. V usage is TRBV6-1 and J usage is TRBJ2-7; TRBD1 matches 7 bases. The CDR3 loop spans 14 amino acids. V shed 6 bases and J 3 bases; nucleotides not matched to a gene: 8. Germline CDR1 and CDR2: MNHNS and SASEGT. CDR3 in DNA: TGTGCCAGCAGGTTGGGACAGACTATCTACGAGCAGTACTTC. It translates to CASRLGQTIYEQYF.

As regards this clonotype: A junction boundary mismatches the germline segment, possibly from a read error. The chain joins TRBV6-1 to TRBJ1-6; no clear D. Germline values: CDR1 MNHNS, CDR2 SASEGT. This CDR3 comprises 13 residues. The CDR3 region is CASSEVNNSPLHF. CDR3 sequence (DNA): TGTGCCAGCAGCGAAGTCAATAATTCACCCCTCCACTTT.

This clonotype was observed a handful of times. This chain links TRBV28 with TRBJ1-6, with D possibly being TRBD1 (6 bases). Deletions cut 5 bases from V and 7 bases from J, with 21 bases between. Looked up from germline, CDR1 is MDHEN and CDR2 is SYDVKM. The CDR3 spans 17 residues. The CDR3 coding sequence is TGTGCCAGCAGTACCGTCCGGGACACCTGGGGGAATTCACCCCTCCACTTT. Encoded protein: CASSTVRDTWGNSPLHF. Full variable domain (missing parts from reference TRBV28 and TRBJ1-6): DVKVTQSSRYLVKRTGEKVFLECVQDMDHENMFWYRQDPGLGLRLIYFSYDVKMKEKGDIPEGYSVSREKKERFSLILESASTNQTSMYLCASSTVRDTWGNSPLHFGNGTRLTVT.

As concerns this clonotype: With a much larger clone just one base away, this may be a read error. J is TRBJ1-2 and V is TRBV2, with D perhaps TRBD1 (6 bases). V lost 4 bases and J 2 bases, leaving 11 bases between the germline ends. The CDR3 has 14 residues. CDR1 is SNHLY and CDR2 is FYNNEI in the germline V gene. The CDR3 DNA reads TGTGCCAGCAGTGGACAGGCAGCCAACTATGGCTACACCTTC. Protein product: CASSGQAANYGYTF.

This clonotype was observed a few times. The chain links TRBV5-1 to TRBJ1-1, with D possibly matching TRBD1 (6 bases). This CDR3 is 17 amino acids long. Trimming removed 1 base from V and 3 bases from J, with 19 bases in between. The germline gives CDR1 SGHRS, CDR2 YFSETQ. DNA of the CDR3: TGCGCCAGCAGCTTGCAGAACGACAGGCAGACCGACACTGAAGCTTTCTTT. Translating gives CASSLQNDRQTDTEAFF.

Only one count was recorded for this clonotype. The genes are TRBV7-9 and TRBJ1-1; D ambiguous. CDR3 length equals 15 residues. Germline V gives CDR1 SEHNR, CDR2 FQNEAQ (reference sequence). V lost 1 base and J lost 2, with 11 bases in between. The CDR3, as DNA: TGTGCCAGCAGCTTAGGCCACGTCGTAAACACTGAAGCTTTCTTT. Its protein is CASSLGHVVNTEAFF.

This clonotype was counted between two and nine times. This rearrangement joins TRBV6-1 to TRBJ1-5, with 7 nucleotides matching TRBD1. After removal of 5 bases from V and 8 bases from J, the junction contained 12 bases not matched to a gene. This CDR3 has 15 amino acids. The germline V gene encodes CDR1 MNHNS and CDR2 SASEGT. CDR3 sequence (DNA): TGTGCCAGCAGTCCCACTAATAGGGGGCTGAAGCCCCAGCATTTT. Protein sequence: CASSPTNRGLKPQHF.

This clonotype was picked up a small number of times. The chain carries TRBV20-1 and TRBJ2-1, with D perhaps given as TRBD1 or TRBD2 (5 bases each). The V gene's germline CDR1 is DFQATT and CDR2 SNEGSKA (reference sequence). Trimming pared 3 bases from V and 0 bases from J, leaving 9 bases between. The CDR3 has 14 residues. The CDR3 DNA reads as TGCAGTGCTAGGAGGGGTGGCTCCTACAATGAGCAGTTCTTC. Residues: CSARRGGSYNEQFF.

By sample fraction, this clonotype is medium-sized. The chain couples TRBV6-1 to TRBJ1-3, with D perhaps matching TRBD1 (5 bases). Trimming cost V 6 bases and J 0 bases, with 9 bases left between them. CDR3 size: 14 residues. Germline V gene data show CDR1 as MNHNS and CDR2 as SASEGT. The CDR3 spells CASSLGGSGNTIYF. DNA of the CDR3: TGTGCCAGCAGCCTGGGGGGCTCTGGAAACACCATATATTTT.

The chain couples TRBV6-1 to TRBJ2-5; possibly TRBD2 for D (6 bases). Germline CDR1 reads MNHNS; CDR2 reads SASEGT. This CDR3 is 13 amino acids long. V gave up 8 bases and J gave up 4 bases, with 14 bases separating them. The CDR3 sequence: CASREQGRETQYF. The CDR3, as DNA: TGTGCCAGCCGGGAGCAGGGCAGAGAGACCCAGTACTTC.

This rearrangement joins TRBV19 to TRBJ1-2, with a possible D match to TRBD1 (5 bases). The germline CDR1 and CDR2 sequences are LNHDA and SQIVND (reference sequence). The CDR3 is made up of 13 amino acids. Deletions cut 4 bases from V and 5 bases from J, with 11 bases between. The CDR3 DNA is TGTGCCAGTAGTACGACAGAGCTATATGGCTACACCTTC. This translates into CASSTTELYGYTF.

By share, this clonotype counts as large (0.1 to 1%). The rearrangement joins TRBV11-3 to TRBJ1-2; the match to TRBD1 covers 7 bases. The germline CDR1 and CDR2 sequences are SGHNT and YENEEA. The CDR3 is made up of 15 amino acids. After removal of 5 bases from V and 0 bases from J, the junction contained 6 bases not matched to a gene. CDR3 DNA: TGTGCCAGCAGCCCCAACAGGGGAGCTAACTATGGCTACACCTTC. Translated: CASSPNRGANYGYTF.

This clonotype was found a few times. The chain couples TRBV6-2 or TRBV6-3 to TRBJ1-2; perhaps TRBD1 as D (5 bases). Germline loops: CDR1 MNHEY, CDR2 SVGEGT. Trimming cost V 7 bases and J 6 bases, with 18 bases left between them. CDR3 length: 14 residues. The CDR3 spells CASIEAGTANGYTF. As DNA, the CDR3 is TGTGCCAGCATCGAGGCCGGGACTGCAAATGGCTACACCTTC.

The chain combines TRBV5-1 with TRBJ2-5; TRBD1 or TRBD2 may be the D gene (5 bases each). Germline V lookup: CDR1 SGHRS, CDR2 YFSETQ. CDR3 size: 16 residues. V lost 2 bases, J lost 4 bases, and 18 bases lay in between. The CDR3 sequence is CASSLGTLARGETQYF. The CDR3 DNA follows: TGCGCCAGCAGCTTAGGGACCCTCGCTCGTGGAGAGACCCAGTACTTC.

This clonotype was counted between two and nine times. The chain joins TRBV2 to TRBJ2-7; no firm D call. Trimming removed 3 bases at V and 0 bases at J, with 12 bases between. Germline CDR1 is SNHLY and CDR2 is FYNNEI. The CDR3 has 15 amino acids. CDR3 DNA sequence: TGTGCCAGCAGTGACGTAACCATTGGCTCCTACGAGCAGTACTTC. It specifies CASSDVTIGSYEQYF.

The chain recombines TRBV27 with TRBJ2-5; 10 bases match TRBD2. V lost 6 bases, J lost 5 bases, and 12 bases stayed unmatched. The CDR3 covers 16 residues. Germline V gene sequence: CDR1 MNHEY, CDR2 SMNVEV (reference sequence). CDR3: CASSSVEAGGRETQYF. The DNA of the CDR3 is TGTGCCAGCAGCTCCGTGGAAGCGGGGGGGCGGGAGACCCAGTACTTC.

The chain is built from TRBV2 and TRBJ1-2; no clear D. Germline assignment: CDR1 SNHLY and CDR2 FYNNEI. CDR3 length: 12 amino acids. Trimming took 6 bases from V and 3 from J, leaving 8 bases between them. The CDR3 DNA sequence: TGTGCCAGCAGCTTCAGAGACTATGGCTACACCTTC. Translation gives CASSFRDYGYTF.

This chain connects TRBV25-1 to TRBJ2-7, with 8 positions matching TRBD2. The junction had 6 bases not matched to a gene; V was cut back by 5 bases and J by 3 bases. In germline, CDR1 is MGHDK, CDR2 SYGVNS. The CDR3 contains 14 residues. In DNA, the CDR3 is TGTGCCAGCAGTCTTGGGGCGGGGGGCTACGAGCAGTACTTC. It translates to CASSLGAGGYEQYF.